This TCR beta chain was profiled in a study of CD8 T cells in Susac syndrome. Findings and caveats of the study: The study acknowledged a relatively small number of individuals in its TCR sequencing and HLA analysis.

The T cells that were sequenced for TCR beta were CD8+ and CD4+ cells from blood. Through negative isolation, CD4+ and CD8+ T cells were obtained, while TEMRA cells were enriched using FACS. Concerning this clonotype: Its antigen is undetermined.

RNA was extracted with the RNeasy kit, and a quantity of about 0.45 to 1 ug was reverse transcribed using random hexamers. An immunoSEQ multiplex PCR amplified TCR beta CDR3 over 54 Vbeta and 13 Jbeta. TCRdb reprocessed the immunoSEQ multiplex PCR reads with MiXCR, giving one entry per CDR3 protein. The data contain a few hundred thousand distinct CDR3 sequences, 95% of them singletons. The V and J ends lost 2 bases and 9 bases, in that order; junction bases with no gene match: 6. CDR3 size: 13 residues. Germline lookup yields CDR1 LGHDT and CDR2 YNNKEL (reference sequence). This sequence joins TRBV3-1 and TRBJ1-1; 7 bases line up with TRBD1. The sequencing input was CD4+ T cells from PBMCs. The TCR originated in a human donor with multiple sclerosis. The CDR3 DNA reads as TGTGCCAGCAGCCAACCCAGGGGGGCTAAAGCTTTCTTT. This translates into CASSQPRGAKAFF.